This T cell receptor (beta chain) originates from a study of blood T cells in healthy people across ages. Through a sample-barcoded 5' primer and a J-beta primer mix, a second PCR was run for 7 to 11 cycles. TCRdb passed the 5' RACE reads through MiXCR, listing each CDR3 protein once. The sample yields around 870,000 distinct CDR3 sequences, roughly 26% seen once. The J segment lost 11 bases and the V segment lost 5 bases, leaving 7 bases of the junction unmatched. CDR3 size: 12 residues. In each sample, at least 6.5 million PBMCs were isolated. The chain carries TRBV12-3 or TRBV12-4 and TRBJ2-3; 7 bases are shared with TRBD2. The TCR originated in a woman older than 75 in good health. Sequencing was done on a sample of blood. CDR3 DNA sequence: TGTGCCAGCAGTGTGAGCGGGGATGTGCAGTATTTT. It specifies CASSVSGDVQYF.